The present TCR beta chain was sequenced within a study of preoperative IRX-2 immunotherapy in early breast cancer. Sample treatment: preoperative locoregional IRX-2 cytokine immunotherapy. TCRdb keeps only in-frame clones here, not all; method: immunoSEQ multiplex PCR. The sample includes fewer than 6,500 clones, 73% of them seen just once. The CDR3 totals 13 residues. Between the trimmed V and J ends, which lost 9 bases and 6 bases, there was a span of 17 bases. Germline V gene sequence: CDR1 WNHNN, CDR2 SYGVQD (reference sequence). The sample here was tumor tissue, taken before IRX-2 immunotherapy. The receptor comes from a human donor with breast cancer. The chain links TRBV10-1 to TRBJ1-2; weak D call: TRBD1 (6 bases). The CDR3 loop reads CASSATGKHGYTF. In DNA, the CDR3 is TGCGCCAGTAGCGCCACAGGGAAGCATGGCTACACCTTC.